Sequencing of this TCR beta chain was carried out in a study of cytomegalovirus exposure and HLA in healthy donors. General observations from the study: CMV serostatus was the sole immune exposure data available. Presence/absence analyses assumed roughly uniform sequencing depth across donors, which may not hold. What a later analysis reportedly showed was that an Asian-associated ancestry cluster had fewer N-insertions than the approximately 700-donor mean.

A multiplex PCR was run with 60 Vbeta primers and 13 Jbeta primers. Method: immunoSEQ multiplex PCR; TCRdb's copy keeps in-frame clones and lacks some. This sample has about 150,000 clones, with about 83% found just once. Note on this clone: The antigen is not known.

Each donor was healthy, and each was a bone marrow donor. The length of the CDR3 is 11 residues. Germline V gives CDR1 GTSNPN, CDR2 SVGIG (reference sequence). Trimming took off 1 base at V and 3 bases at J, with 3 bases between the two ends. The sequenced material came from PBMCs. This clonotype originated in a girl aged 10-17 years in good health and CMV-seropositive. The chain couples TRBV30 to TRBJ2-5; D gene ambiguous. CDR3: CAWSAKETQYF. The CDR3, as DNA: TGTGCCTGGAGTGCTAAAGAGACCCAGTACTTC.